This T cell receptor (beta chain) was obtained from a study of T cell changes during pregnancy in multiple sclerosis. The assay was immunoSEQ multiplex PCR, and TCRdb's table has in-frame clones only and misses some. The sample has tens of thousands of clones, approximately 92% seen once; the top ten hold under 0.95%. Trimming took off 7 bases at V and 6 bases at J, with 12 bases between the two ends. CDR3 length equals 11 residues. Germline assignment: CDR1 SQVTM and CDR2 ANQGSEA. This clonotype was obtained from a female donor with multiple sclerosis, enrolled in a pregnancy study. V usage is TRBV29-1 and J usage is TRBJ1-2; D gene uncertain. This specimen was peripheral blood, taken in the first trimester of pregnancy. CDR3 residues: CSASDPDGYTF. The CDR3 bases are TGCAGCGCATCTGATCCGGATGGCTACACCTTC.